This T cell receptor (beta chain) was documented in a study of blood T cell repertoires in COVID-19 (dated by TCRdb to between 2020 and 2021). Background on the whole study: Collaborator samples came from the United States, Italy and Spain and covered acute and convalescent phases of COVID-19. HLA class I and class II types, where available, came from metadata supplied by the sample provider rather than from assay-based typing. Nearly every sample came with metadata listing a de-identified subject ID, COVID-19 status, age in years and sex. The repertoires were made available in a free public database intended to serve as a resource for research on the immune response to SARS-CoV-2. The material from the prospective study consisted of cDNA or gDNA derived from T cells, B-cell-depleted T cells, or PBMCs. Subjects who had been exposed to COVID-19, were actively infected with it, or had recovered from it provided the deeply sampled blood TCRbeta repertoires that made up the dataset. Samples were obtained from the ongoing ImmuneRACE study (first 160 participants) and from over a thousand subjects provided by 6 global collaborators.

Overall results and qualifications from the work: The quantity of clinical and demographic metadata differed by source and by participant and was supplied without curation.

Whole blood was collected in K2EDTA tubes by collaborating institutions according to the institutions' own protocols. For TCRbeta analysis, collaborators shipped samples in one of three forms: frozen whole blood, isolated PBMCs, or DNA extracted from either of those sample types. Comment on this clone: Its antigen is not yet known. One junction end does not reproduce the germline sequence, and a read error may be involved.

TCRbeta CDR3 regions were amplified from genomic DNA by means of the immunoSEQ Assay, a bias-controlled multiplex PCR. The original pipeline was this. The number of nucleated cells in each sample was estimated by amplification of reference gene primers within the assay. To quantify the absolute abundance of each unique TCRbeta CDR3 rearrangement, sequence reads were collapsed and filtered. For each sample, productive Simpson clonality was calculated as the square root of Simpson's diversity index over productive rearrangements. This is the immuneACCESS table as TCRdb keeps it, with only in-frame sequences that have V and J called. A part of the clones is gone; compared with another copy, unresolved V genes explain less than half, and the rest is unexplained. V, J and clone size are taken as reported in that table, and D and trimming were inferred from the DNA itself. The sample table lists approximately 330,000 clones, over 75% of them with a count of one. The top ten clones comprise approximately 4% of the sample.

The germline V gene sets CDR1 to SGHVS and CDR2 to FQNEAQ. Counted from cysteine to phenylalanine, this CDR3 has 13 amino acids. The read is trimmed to its CDR3 DNA, 39 bases read in frame from base 1. The source is a woman in her 50s with active or convalescent COVID-19. Sequencing was performed on peripheral blood. The rearrangement combines TRBV7-8 with TRBJ2-7, with TRBD2 as a weak D call on 6 bases. The DNA sequence reads TGTGCAAGCAGCGGAGGGGCTTCCTACGAGCAGTACTTC. Translated, this gives CASSGGASYEQYF.